Listed here is a single T cell receptor beta chain. Its cognate antigen has yet to be identified. No clone much larger than this one lies a single base away; base qualities are absent. This record belongs to a study of vaccination and CD4 T cells after COVID-19 (dated 2022 in TCRdb). Describing the broader study: SARS-CoV-2 positivity had been established in the convalescent patients by nasal swab PCR, and mild disease was recorded in nine of these patients and severe disease in one. The convalescent cohort included six males and four females, with two Hispanic individuals, seven Caucasians, two Asians and one multiracial person. Each participant got two doses of either the Pfizer-BioNTech BNT162b2 vaccine (n=8) or the Moderna mRNA-1273 vaccine (n=2). Post-COVID blood samples from convalescent patients were collected a median of around 110 days after diagnosis, with a range of roughly 30 to 170 days. Post-vaccine blood samples were obtained a median of roughly 75 days after the second vaccine dose, with a range of roughly 13 to 250 days. For stimulating the cultures, overlapping spike peptide pools were used, derived from SARS-CoV-2 as well as from the common cold coronaviruses HCoV-NL63, HCoV-OC43 and HCoV-229E. In control cultures, a CEFX viral epitope pool was used as positive control, an HIV-1 Nef peptide pool was used as negative control, or no peptide was added. In ten to eleven COVID-19 convalescent patients and a few infection-naive healthy vaccine recipients, the spike-specific CD4+ TCR repertoire before mRNA vaccination was compared with the repertoire after mRNA vaccination. What the research found in general, with its limitations: In convalescent patients, a median approximately 90% of post-vaccine SARS-CoV-2-reactive clones were detected only after vaccination, suggesting vaccine-specific priming. Only a relatively small number of convalescent patients were included in the study, and early timepoints following natural infection were not analyzed. Although the median number of SARS-CoV-2-reactive clonotypes went up from roughly 22 after infection to 38 after vaccination, the increase was not significant. Of the vaccine-specific clones in convalescent patients, 304 of 307, or nearly all, reacted only to SARS-CoV-2 spike and did not cross-react with common cold coronaviruses.

Libraries were constructed by PCR. DNA from cultured CD4+ T cells underwent TCR sequencing with the Oncomine TCR Beta short-read assay at the Johns Hopkins FTIC core. Genomic DNA was extracted from the cultured CD4+ T cells with the QIAamp micro DNA kit. The Oncomine TCR Beta libraries from cultured CD4+ T cells were pooled using unique dual indexes and then sequenced on an Illumina iSeq 100. Under the source paper's analysis protocol: Non-productive sequences were removed, and CDR3s not starting with C, not ending with F or W, or shorter than 7 amino acids were discarded. The MANAFEST web application identified antigen-specific clonotypes by comparing peptide-stimulated wells against reference wells and other culture wells. Positive clones required FDR below 0.05, an odds ratio above 5, and productive frequency above 0.1% in at least two of three replicate wells. Clonotypes that were significantly expanded in both SARS-CoV-2 spike wells and at least one common cold coronavirus spike condition were defined as cross-reactive. Levenshtein distances (stringdist) and unrooted phylogenetic trees (ape) in R version 3.6.1 were used to assess CDR3 homology. TCRdb applied fastp at Q25 and MiXCR to the public reads, then kept only in-frame beta chains. Rows with one shared CDR3 protein collapse into an entry with the most common genes and DNA. The V and J calls and clone size come from TCRdb's table, not from the authors' own analysis. Here the sample has fewer than 12,000 distinct CDR3 sequences; 64% occur a single time. The leading ten clones occupy 30% to 35% of the sample.

The germline V gene (reference sequence) yields LNHDA for CDR1 and SQIVND for CDR2. Including the terminal cysteine and phenylalanine, the CDR3 comprises 16 residues. This entry keeps only the CDR3 DNA: 48 bases, framed from base 1. Trimming leaves V shorter by 4 bases and J shorter by 7 bases, with the junction holding 14 bases beyond the gene matches. Interpreted using the paper, the treatment or condition label stands for: approximately nine-day PBMC culture with coronavirus spike peptide pools or control peptides (ViraFEST assay). The study used the ViraFEST assay, which expanded antigen-specific T cells with peptide pools and then identified expanded clonotypes by TCR sequencing. The convalescent patients' positive SARS-CoV-2 PCR tests were from March to December 2020, which was before the Alpha, Beta and Delta variants emerged in the United States. Each well held around 2.1 million PBMCs cultured with approximately 9.2 ug/ml peptide pools in IMDM containing about 5% human AB serum and around 9 IU/ml IL-2. On days 3 and 7, half of the culture medium was replaced with fresh IL-2-containing medium. Once the cells had been in culture for over 9 days, the EasySep CD4+ T cell isolation kit was used to isolate CD4+ T cells by negative selection. PBMCs were separated from whole blood using Ficoll-Paque Plus gradient centrifugation and then either used fresh or cryopreserved at -140C. Culture conditions were generally each tested in triplicate wells.

The material sequenced was CD4+ T cells from blood, cultured in vitro. The chain is encoded by TRBV19 joined to TRBJ1-1, with 8 bases in between that match TRBD1. This clonotype originated in a human donor who had recovered from COVID-19. The nucleotides read TGTGCCAGTAGTAATCCAGGGGGCTCCAGCGTCGGTGAAGCTTTCTTT. The translation is CASSNPGGSSVGEAFF.